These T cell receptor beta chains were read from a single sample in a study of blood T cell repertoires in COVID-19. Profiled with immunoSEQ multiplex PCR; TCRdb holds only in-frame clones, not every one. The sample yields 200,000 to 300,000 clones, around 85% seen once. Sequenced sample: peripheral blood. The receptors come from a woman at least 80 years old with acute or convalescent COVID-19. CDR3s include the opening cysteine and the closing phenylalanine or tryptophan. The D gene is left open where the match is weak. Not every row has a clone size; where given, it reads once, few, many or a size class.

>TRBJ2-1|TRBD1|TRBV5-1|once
CASSSTGTGDRRNEQFF
TGCGCCAGCAGCTCTACCGGGACAGGGGATAGGAGGAATGAGCAGTTCTTC
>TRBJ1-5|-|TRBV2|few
CASSERAGVLNQPQHF
TGTGCCAGCAGTGAAAGGGCAGGGGTTCTAAATCAGCCCCAGCATTTT
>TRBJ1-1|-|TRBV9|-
CASSRSMNTEAFF
TGTGCCAGCTCCAGAAGTATGAACACTGAAGCTTTCTTT
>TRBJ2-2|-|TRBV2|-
CASKLTGQVTGELFF
TGTGCCAGCAAGTTAACTGGGCAGGTCACCGGGGAGCTGTTTTTT
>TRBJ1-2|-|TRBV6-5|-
CASSLDSNYGYTF
TGTGCCAGCAGCCTGGACAGTAACTATGGCTACACCTTC
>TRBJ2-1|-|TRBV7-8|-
CASSFRRGRAYNEQFF
TGTGCCAGCAGCTTCCGGCGGGGGCGAGCCTACAATGAGCAGTTCTTC
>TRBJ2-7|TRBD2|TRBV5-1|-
CASRMGLAATYEQYF
TGCGCCAGCAGGATGGGACTAGCGGCTACCTACGAGCAGTACTTC
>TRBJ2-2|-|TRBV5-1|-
CASSLSSGATGELFF
TGCGCCAGCAGCTTGTCCTCAGGGGCGACCGGGGAGCTGTTTTTT
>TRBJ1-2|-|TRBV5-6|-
CASSLSQVGGGSHYGYTF
TGTGCCAGCAGCTTGAGCCAGGTGGGGGGAGGGTCCCACTATGGCTACACCTTC
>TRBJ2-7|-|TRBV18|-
CASSPVGQSGYEQYF
TGTGCCAGCTCACCGGTGGGACAATCGGGCTACGAGCAGTACTTC
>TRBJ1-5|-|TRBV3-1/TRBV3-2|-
CASSQVGEPQHF
TGTGCCAGCAGCCAAGTCGGTGAGCCCCAGCATTTT
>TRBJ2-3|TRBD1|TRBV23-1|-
CASSQSSGQGLPDTQYF
TGCGCCAGCAGTCAATCGAGCGGACAGGGGTTGCCAGATACGCAGTATTTT
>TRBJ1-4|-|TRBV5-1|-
CASSSEPRGKKDEKLFF
TGCGCCAGCAGCTCCGAGCCCCGAGGTAAAAAAGATGAAAAACTGTTTTTT
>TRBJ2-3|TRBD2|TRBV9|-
CASSPRLAGGTDTQYF
TGTGCCAGCAGCCCTAGACTAGCGGGGGGCACAGATACGCAGTATTTT
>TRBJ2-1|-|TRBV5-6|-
CASSLLPQNSYNEQFF
TGTGCCAGCAGCTTGCTCCCACAGAACTCCTACAATGAGCAGTTCTTC
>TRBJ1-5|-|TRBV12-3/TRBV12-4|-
CASRGGEGQPQHF
TGTGCCAGCAGGGGAGGGGAGGGGCAGCCCCAGCATTTT
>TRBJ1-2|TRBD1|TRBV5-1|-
CASSFGDRGRGSF
TGCGCCAGCAGCTTTGGGGACAGGGGGCGCGGTTCCTTC
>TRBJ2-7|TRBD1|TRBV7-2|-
CASSLGQGFTYEQYF
TGTGCCAGCAGCTTAGGACAGGGGTTTACCTACGAGCAGTACTTC
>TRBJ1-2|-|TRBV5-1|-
CASSPDSGGYTF
TGCGCCAGCAGCCCGGACAGTGGTGGCTACACCTTC
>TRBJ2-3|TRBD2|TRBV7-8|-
CASSFQITTSGTPDTQYF
TGTGCCAGCAGCTTTCAGATAACAACTAGCGGGACCCCAGATACGCAGTATTTT
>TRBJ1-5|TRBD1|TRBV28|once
CASSYTGGFQPQHF
TGTGCCAGCAGTTACACAGGGGGCTTTCAGCCCCAGCATTTT
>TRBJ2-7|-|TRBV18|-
CASSPGSEQYF
TGTGCCAGCTCACCGGGGAGCGAGCAGTACTTC
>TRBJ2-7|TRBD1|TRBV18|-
CASSPRQGGYEQYF
TGTGCCAGCTCACCCAGACAGGGGGGCTACGAGCAGTACTTC
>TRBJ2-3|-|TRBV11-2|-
CASSRPPRVTSTDTQYF
TGTGCCAGCAGCCGCCCCCCCCGGGTAACTAGCACAGATACGCAGTATTTT
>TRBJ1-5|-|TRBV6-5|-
CASSLDGGIQPQHF
TGTGCCAGCAGTTTGGATGGGGGGATTCAGCCCCAGCATTTT
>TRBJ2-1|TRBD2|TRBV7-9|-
CASSRGLAGERAYNEQFF
TGTGCCAGCAGCCGGGGACTAGCGGGGGAACGAGCCTACAATGAGCAGTTCTTC
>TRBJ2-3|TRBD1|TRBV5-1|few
CASGGQGGTDTQYF
TGCGCCAGCGGGGGACAGGGGGGCACAGATACGCAGTATTTT